The 30 T cell receptor beta chains in this list originate from one sample, sequenced in a study of CD8 T cells in Susac syndrome. Random-hexamer reverse transcription was applied to about 0.45 to 1 ug RNA. TCRdb reanalysed the immunoSEQ multiplex PCR reads using MiXCR and keeps one entry per CDR3 protein. The sample holds roughly 150,000 distinct CDR3 sequences, 95% seen once. Sequenced material: CD4+ T cells from PBMCs. Source of these receptors: a human donor with Susac syndrome.

This chain uses TRBV20-1 with TRBJ2-1, with D unresolved. V lost 3 bases and J lost 4, with 13 bases in between. The CDR3 covers 14 residues. CDR1 and CDR2 from the germline V gene are DFQATT and SNEGSKA (reference sequence). The CDR3 nucleotides read TGCAGTGCTAGTAGCCCGAATGGTTACAATGAGCAGTTCTTC. This translates into CSASSPNGYNEQFF.

The chain links TRBV28 to TRBJ2-4, with 9 nucleotides matching TRBD1. In germline, CDR1 is MDHEN, CDR2 SYDVKM. V trimming: 4 bases; J trimming: 7 bases; junction bases outside the gene matches: 5. The CDR3 runs to 14 residues. The CDR3 here is CASSSGTGSNIQYF. The CDR3 coding sequence is TGTGCCAGCAGTTCCGGGACAGGGAGTAACATTCAGTACTTC. The full variable domain, in which reference TRBV28 and TRBJ2-4 provide the parts outside the CDR3, is DVKVTQSSRYLVKRTGEKVFLECVQDMDHENMFWYRQDPGLGLRLIYFSYDVKMKEKGDIPEGYSVSREKKERFSLILESASTNQTSMYLCASSSGTGSNIQYFGAGTRLSVL.

This sequence joins TRBV4-1 and TRBJ2-1; no firm D call. Germline loops: CDR1 MGHRA, CDR2 YSYEKL. Trimming stripped 3 bases from V and 8 bases from J, with 17 bases between. The CDR3 is 15 amino acids. Written as DNA, the CDR3 is TGCGCCAGCAGCCAGGGTGGATACCCCTCCGATGAGCAGTTCTTC. This encodes CASSQGGYPSDEQFF.

V and J are TRBV7-9 and TRBJ1-6, with TRBD1 as a possible D gene (5 bases). In germline, CDR1 is SEHNR, CDR2 FQNEAQ (reference sequence). This CDR3 is built from 14 residues. Trimming removed 6 bases from V and 8 bases from J, with 14 bases in between. The CDR3: CASSREGDYSPLHF. The CDR3 nucleotides read TGTGCCAGCAGTCGGGAAGGGGATTATTCACCCCTCCACTTT.

This chain links TRBV27 with TRBJ1-1, with TRBD1 matching 8 bases. The CDR3 extends over 14 amino acids. Per germline, CDR1 MNHEY and CDR2 SMNVEV (reference sequence). J lost 0 bases, V lost 7 bases, and 4 bases had no gene match. This CDR3 is CASKMGQVNTEAFF. In nucleotides, the CDR3 is TGTGCCAGCAAAATGGGACAGGTGAACACTGAAGCTTTCTTT.

The rearrangement links TRBV7-9 to TRBJ2-2; TRBD2 agrees at 11 bases. CDR1 is SEHNR, CDR2 FQNEAQ, per germline (reference sequence). J lost 4 bases, V lost 5 bases, and 6 bases had no gene match. This CDR3 spans 16 amino acids. The CDR3 sequence: CASSQRLAGSTGELFF. In nucleotides, the CDR3 is TGTGCCAGCAGCCAAAGACTAGCGGGGAGCACCGGGGAGCTGTTTTTT.

The chain uses TRBV29-1 and TRBJ1-1; TRBD1 matches 9 bases. Germline CDR1 SQVTM, CDR2 ANQGSEA. This CDR3 is 12 amino acids long. Trimming removed 6 bases from V and 3 bases from J; junction bases left unmatched: 2. CDR3 amino acids: CSVRQGDTEAFF. CDR3 sequence (DNA): TGCAGCGTAAGACAGGGGGACACTGAAGCTTTCTTT.

The chain employs TRBV4-1 and TRBJ2-5; D perhaps matches TRBD1 (6 bases). The CDR3 runs to 14 residues. Trimming cost V 1 base and J 7 bases, with 13 bases left between them. Germline CDR1 is MGHRA and CDR2 is YSYEKL. The CDR3: CASSQGDTQVTQYF. In DNA form, the CDR3 reads TGCGCCAGCAGCCAAGGGGACACCCAGGTGACCCAGTACTTC.

The V call is TRBV12-3 or TRBV12-4, the J call TRBJ1-1; perhaps TRBD1 as D (5 bases). Trimming took off 6 bases at V and 5 bases at J, with 16 bases between the two ends. This CDR3 is built from 14 residues. The DNA for the CDR3 is TGTGCCAGCAGCCGACAGCCACTTAGTACTGAAGCTTTCTTT. The encoded protein is CASSRQPLSTEAFF.

The chain recombines TRBV28 with TRBJ2-1; 10 bases fit TRBD2. The V gene end was trimmed by 5 bases and the J gene end by 0 bases; junction bases not matched to a gene: 16. The length of the CDR3 is 20 residues. Germline V gene sequence: CDR1 MDHEN, CDR2 SYDVKM. Here the CDR3 reads CASSQKSGLAGDLSYNEQFF. CDR3 coding DNA: TGTGCCAGCAGTCAAAAGTCCGGGCTAGCGGGAGACCTCTCCTACAATGAGCAGTTCTTC. The full variable domain, in which reference TRBV28 and TRBJ2-1 provide the parts outside the CDR3, is DVKVTQSSRYLVKRTGEKVFLECVQDMDHENMFWYRQDPGLGLRLIYFSYDVKMKEKGDIPEGYSVSREKKERFSLILESASTNQTSMYLCASSQKSGLAGDLSYNEQFFGPGTRLTVL.

This clonotype came up once. J is TRBJ2-7 and V is TRBV6-6; TRBD1 is a possible D gene (5 bases). The germline V gene encodes CDR1 MNHNY and CDR2 SVGAGI (reference sequence). V was trimmed by 5 bases and J by 3 bases, leaving 20 bases between them. The CDR3 covers 16 residues. The CDR3: CASSPIYRITDYEQYF. The CDR3 DNA is TGTGCCAGCAGTCCTATTTACAGGATTACTGACTACGAGCAGTACTTC.

This chain joins TRBV10-3 and TRBJ1-4; TRBD1 matches 8 bases. Germline loops: CDR1 ENHRY, CDR2 SYGVKD. This CDR3 contains 13 residues. The V segment lost 10 bases and the J segment 6 bases; nucleotides outside the gene matches: 7. CDR3 nucleotides: TGTGCCACCCGGGACAGGCTCTATGAAAAACTGTTTTTT. Protein sequence: CATRDRLYEKLFF.

The chain links TRBV7-9 to TRBJ2-5, with unresolved D. The CDR3 runs to 13 residues. Trimming stripped 2 bases from V and 1 base from J, with 5 bases between. Germline values: CDR1 SEHNR, CDR2 FQNEAQ (reference sequence). The CDR3 coding sequence is TGTGCCAGCAGCTTATCTTTCCAAGAGACCCAGTACTTC. Its protein is CASSLSFQETQYF.

This sequence joins TRBV7-3 and TRBJ2-3, with D perhaps TRBD2 (5 bases). Germline assignment: CDR1 SGHTA and CDR2 FQGTGA. V lost 8 bases and J lost 1, with 10 bases in between. The CDR3 consists of 13 residues. The CDR3 reads CASGEGGTDTQYF. The CDR3 DNA reads TGTGCCAGCGGCGAGGGTGGCACAGATACGCAGTATTTT.

The V and J genes are TRBV24-1 and TRBJ1-3; D gene unclear. Germline values: CDR1 KGHDR, CDR2 SFDVKD. V lost 0 bases and J 2 bases, leaving 7 bases between the germline ends. CDR3 length: 15 residues. CDR3 coding DNA: TGTGCCACCAGTGATTTGCGGGCCCCTGGAAACACCATATATTTT. It codes for CATSDLRAPGNTIYF.

V is TRBV28 and J is TRBJ1-2; 9 bases map to TRBD1. The CDR3 is 14 amino acids. V lost 7 bases to trimming and J lost 8 bases; unmatched junction nucleotides: 11. Germline-derived CDR1 and CDR2 are MDHEN and SYDVKM. The CDR3 loop is CASTLSGTGTGYTF. The CDR3 bases are TGTGCCAGCACTTTGAGTGGGACAGGGACGGGCTACACCTTC.

The CDR3 protein is CSAREALGQGRKSPLHF. CDR3 nucleotides: TGCAGTGCTAGAGAAGCCTTAGGACAGGGGAGAAAGTCACCCCTCCACTTT. The chain recombines TRBV20-1 with TRBJ1-6, with 9 bases lining up with TRBD1. The J segment lost 10 bases and the V segment lost 0 bases, leaving 13 bases of the junction unmatched. This CDR3 region has 17 residues. Germline V gives CDR1 DFQATT, CDR2 SNEGSKA (reference sequence).

The chain recombines TRBV4-1 with TRBJ1-3; D gene ambiguous. V lost 3 bases, J lost 0 bases, and 9 bases lay in between. This CDR3 spans 15 amino acids. CDR1 is MGHRA and CDR2 is YSYEKL in the germline V gene. CDR3: CASSQPRDSGNTIYF. CDR3 in DNA: TGCGCCAGCAGCCAGCCCCGGGACTCTGGAAACACCATATATTTT.

Only one count was recorded for this clonotype. The chain combines TRBV9 with TRBJ1-1; D is possibly TRBD1 (5 bases). Trimming pared 2 bases from V and 7 bases from J, leaving 18 bases between. The CDR3 totals 15 residues. The germline gives CDR1 SGDLS, CDR2 YYNGEE. CDR3 nucleotide sequence: TGTGCCAGCAGCGTCGGGGACGGACAACGCCTTGAAGCTTTCTTT. Translated, it gives CASSVGDGQRLEAFF.

The J gene is TRBJ2-5, the V gene TRBV2; D unclear. V was cut by 2 bases and J by 4 bases, with 11 bases left in between. CDR1 is SNHLY and CDR2 is FYNNEI in the germline V gene. The CDR3 is 14 residues long. The CDR3: CASSELPGLETQYF. The CDR3 DNA follows: TGTGCCAGCAGTGAACTCCCCGGTCTAGAGACCCAGTACTTC.

The V call is TRBV2, the J call TRBJ2-3; no reliable D call. Germline-derived CDR1 and CDR2 are SNHLY and FYNNEI. The V end lost 6 bases, the J end lost 6 bases, and 4 bases lay between the germline ends. The CDR3 runs to 10 residues. The CDR3 nucleotides read TGTGCCAGCAGGGCCGATACGCAGTATTTT. The encoded protein is CASRADTQYF.

The J gene is TRBJ1-2, the V gene TRBV12-3 or TRBV12-4; no definite D call. CDR3 length: 12 residues. Between the trimmed V and J ends, which lost 1 base and 5 bases, there was a span of 5 bases. In DNA, the CDR3 is TGTGCCAGCAGTTTAGGGAGTTATGGCTACACCTTC. The encoded protein is CASSLGSYGYTF.

The V and J genes are TRBV7-2 and TRBJ2-7; 13 bases align to TRBD2. The CDR3 runs 15 residues. Germline CDR1 reads SGHTA; CDR2 reads FQGNSA. Unmatched junction bases numbered 3, after V lost 5 bases and J lost 2 bases. The CDR3 coding sequence is TGTGCCAGCAGCCCGACTAGCGGGGGGACCTACGAGCAGTACTTC. This sequence encodes CASSPTSGGTYEQYF.

V is TRBV6-6 and J is TRBJ1-5; D gene ambiguous. The CDR3 is made up of 12 amino acids. V lost 7 bases and J lost 1, with 5 bases in between. The germline gives CDR1 MNHNY, CDR2 SVGAGI (reference sequence). CDR3 sequence (DNA): TGTGCCAGCAACCTCAGCAATCAGCCCCAGCATTTT. The encoded protein is CASNLSNQPQHF.

The rearrangement links TRBV20-1 to TRBJ1-1; D perhaps matches TRBD1 (5 bases). This CDR3 is built from 14 residues. Germline assignment: CDR1 DFQATT and CDR2 SNEGSKA (reference sequence). The V and J ends lost 2 bases and 4 bases respectively, with 14 bases between them. The CDR3 region is CSARFQGISTEAFF. The CDR3 DNA reads as TGCAGTGCTAGATTCCAGGGAATAAGCACTGAAGCTTTCTTT.

The chain recombines TRBV7-2 with TRBJ2-4, with D unresolved. The CDR3 length is 15 residues. The germline CDR1 and CDR2 sequences are SGHTA and FQGNSA. Deletions cut 6 bases from V and 9 bases from J, with 21 bases between. The CDR3 DNA reads as TGTGCCAGCAGACCCCACTACCTAGAGGCTAGCATTCAGTACTTC. Translated, it gives CASRPHYLEASIQYF.

The rearrangement uses TRBV20-1 and TRBJ2-3, with 9 nucleotides matching TRBD2. The CDR3 consists of 15 residues. Germline V CDR1 and CDR2: DFQATT, SNEGSKA (reference sequence). Trimming at V came to 5 bases and at J to 6 bases, leaving 12 bases not matched to a gene. Written as DNA, the CDR3 is TGCAGTGCTCCCGGGACTAGCAATGTGGTGGATACGCAGTATTTT. This encodes CSAPGTSNVVDTQYF.

The chain combines TRBV29-1 with TRBJ2-1; the D is unclear. The V end lost 4 bases, the J end lost 0 bases, and 10 bases lay between the germline ends. CDR1 is SQVTM, CDR2 ANQGSEA, per germline. The CDR3 is 14 residues long. The CDR3: CSVGRYSSYNEQFF. Written as DNA, the CDR3 is TGCAGCGTTGGGCGGTACAGCTCCTACAATGAGCAGTTCTTC.

The chain is built from TRBV27 and TRBJ1-5; D gene unclear. Germline lookup yields CDR1 MNHEY and CDR2 SMNVEV (reference sequence). The CDR3 is 14 amino acids. Trimming removed 5 bases at V and 0 bases at J, with 8 bases between. The CDR3 spells CASSPVNSNQPQHF. In nucleotides, the CDR3 is TGTGCCAGCAGTCCAGTTAATAGCAATCAGCCCCAGCATTTT.

The J gene is TRBJ2-3, the V gene TRBV20-1, with D tentatively TRBD1 (5 bases). CDR1 is DFQATT and CDR2 is SNEGSKA in the germline V gene (reference sequence). CDR3 length: 14 amino acids. Between the trimmed V and J ends, which lost 1 base and 0 bases, there was a span of 8 bases. The CDR3 is CSARGGQSTDTQYF. For the CDR3, the DNA is TGCAGTGCTAGAGGTGGACAAAGCACAGATACGCAGTATTTT.